This T cell receptor beta chain was recorded in a study of OX40 agonist ivuxolimab in advanced cancers. Study summary: The study reported partial responses in three patients: one hepatocellular carcinoma, two cutaneous melanoma.

The CDR3 spans 15 residues. Germline loops: CDR1 MNHNS, CDR2 SASEGT. Germline trimming cut 3 bases from V and 2 bases from J; bases unmatched to any gene: 6. With regard to this clone: The antigen remains undetermined.

Study-level results: Clonal expansion from baseline to week 6 occurred in both CD4+ and CD8+ T cells.

Data came from immunoSEQ multiplex PCR; TCRdb stores just in-frame clones and leaves some out. Altogether about 69,000 clones are present, approximately 89% being singletons, with the ten largest covering about 0.3%. The sample consisted of CD4+ or CD8+ T cells sorted from blood, taken in a trial of the OX40 agonist ivuxolimab. The TCR originated in an adult with an advanced solid tumor such as melanoma, head and neck, liver or kidney cancer. The chain is built from TRBV6-1 and TRBJ1-1, with 7 bases lining up with TRBD1. The CDR3 DNA reads TGTGCCAGCAGTGACGGGACAGCCAAAAACACTGAAGCTTTCTTT. Protein: CASSDGTAKNTEAFF.